The rows below give T cell receptor beta chains drawn from one sample of a study of blood T cell repertoires in COVID-19. TCRdb keeps only in-frame clones here, not all; method: immunoSEQ multiplex PCR. The sample holds a few hundred thousand clones, around 90% seen once. Sequencing was done on a sample of peripheral blood. These receptors all stem from a man in his late teens or twenties with active or convalescent COVID-19. The CDR3 runs from the conserved cysteine through the conserved F or W. A D gene is named only where the DNA matches it firmly. Not all rows give a size; the values are once, few, many and, for expanded clones, a class.

CDR3nt	CDR3aa	v_gene	abundance	d_gene	j_gene
TGCAGTGCTAGATTTGGGACAGGACTTTTC	CSARFGTGLF	TRBV20-1	-	TRBD1	TRBJ1-2
TGTGCCAGCAGTTTCCATCGACAGGGGGGGACCGGGGAGCTGTTTTTT	CASSFHRQGGTGELFF	TRBV27	few	TRBD1	TRBJ2-2
TGTGCCAGCAGTTACTCGGCAGGGTCACAGCCCCAGCATTTT	CASSYSAGSQPQHF	TRBV6-5	-	-	TRBJ1-5
TGTGCCACCAGCAGAGATGGAGGATTAGGGTACACCGGGGAGCTGTTTTTT	CATSRDGGLGYTGELFF	TRBV15	-	-	TRBJ2-2
TGTGCCAGCAGCCTGACCCTTAGCGAGAAGGGAAACAATGAGCAGTTCTTC	CASSLTLSEKGNNEQFF	TRBV7-9	-	-	TRBJ2-1
TGTGCCAGCAGTTACTCCCTAGGACTCTCCTACGAGCAGTACTTC	CASSYSLGLSYEQYF	TRBV6-2/TRBV6-3	-	-	TRBJ2-7
TGTGCCAGCAGCTTAGGGACTAGTATCGGGGAGCTGTTTTTT	CASSLGTSIGELFF	TRBV7-9	-	TRBD2	TRBJ2-2
TGTGCCACCAGCAGAGATTACGGGGCCCAGGGGGAAAAACTGTTTTTT	CATSRDYGAQGEKLFF	TRBV15	few	-	TRBJ1-4
TGCGCCAGCAGCGTGCAGACAGGGGGATCGAACACTGAAGCTTTCTTT	CASSVQTGGSNTEAFF	TRBV5-1	few	TRBD1	TRBJ1-1
TGTGCCAGCAGCCTCTCCGGGGGGAGGGCAGATACGCAGTATTTT	CASSLSGGRADTQYF	TRBV11-2	-	TRBD2	TRBJ2-3
TGTGCCAGCAGCTTATCCGGTACGCAGTATTTT	CASSLSGTQYF	TRBV11-1	-	-	TRBJ2-3
TGTGCCAGCAGCTCTCCTAGCGGGGGTGGAGATACGCAGTATTTT	CASSSPSGGGDTQYF	TRBV5-4	-	TRBD2	TRBJ2-3
TGTGCCAGCAGCTTAGCGGCGCTAGCGGTCAACACGTCCTACAATGAGCAGTTCTTC	CASSLAALAVNTSYNEQFF	TRBV7-9	-	TRBD2	TRBJ2-1
TGTGCCAGCAGTTGGACGCAGGGGGTATCCGAGCAGTACTTC	CASSWTQGVSEQYF	TRBV2	-	TRBD1	TRBJ2-7
TGTGCCAGCAGCCATTCTAGCAGGGGGAACACTGAAGCTTTCTTT	CASSHSSRGNTEAFF	TRBV3-1/TRBV3-2	-	-	TRBJ1-1
TGTGCCATCAGTGAGGAGGGTTACTATGGCTACACCTTC	CAISEEGYYGYTF	TRBV10-3	-	-	TRBJ1-2
TGTGCCAGCACCTCATTTGGTTCAGCGGAGCAGTACTTC	CASTSFGSAEQYF	TRBV28	-	-	TRBJ2-7
TGTGCCAGCAGCTTGGGGCCACTTGGCGGGGGGAATGAGCAGTTCTTC	CASSLGPLGGGNEQFF	TRBV5-4	once	TRBD2	TRBJ2-1
TGTGCCAGTAGTATAGATGGGGCAAGTGTTCGACTTAACACTGAAGCTTTCTTT	CASSIDGASVRLNTEAFF	TRBV19	few	-	TRBJ1-1
TGTGCCAGCAGCTTAGCGGGACTAAACACCGGGGAGCTGTTTTTT	CASSLAGLNTGELFF	TRBV27	-	TRBD2	TRBJ2-2
TGTGCCAGCAGCTTAGGTCCCAGGGGCGGTGAAAAACTGTTTTTT	CASSLGPRGGEKLFF	TRBV7-9	-	-	TRBJ1-4
TGCGCCAGCAGCTTGGACACAGCAAACACTGAAGCTTTCTTT	CASSLDTANTEAFF	TRBV5-1	few	-	TRBJ1-1
TGTGCCAGCAGCTTACGGACAGGGGGCCCGGCGGAGCAGTACTTC	CASSLRTGGPAEQYF	TRBV7-2	-	TRBD1	TRBJ2-7
TGTGCCAGCTCACCACCGGTCAGGGGGATGAACACTGAAGCTTTCTTT	CASSPPVRGMNTEAFF	TRBV18	-	TRBD1	TRBJ1-1
TGTGCCAGCAGCCCCTATCTGGGACTTAACACCGGGGAGCTGTTTTTT	CASSPYLGLNTGELFF	TRBV5-5	-	-	TRBJ2-2
TGCGCCAGCACCCGGACTTACAGGGCGGGTGAGCAGTACTTC	CASTRTYRAGEQYF	TRBV5-1	-	-	TRBJ2-7
TGTGCCAGCAGCCAGGGTTCGGCGGGGGTCTACAATGAGCAGTTCTTC	CASSQGSAGVYNEQFF	TRBV13	once	TRBD2	TRBJ2-1
TGCGCCAGCAGCCAAGATCTGGTGGGGGGCTACAATGAGCAGTTCTTC	CASSQDLVGGYNEQFF	TRBV4-3	-	-	TRBJ2-1
TGTGCCAGCAGCCCTTCCGCGGGGGAGTATGGCTACACCTTC	CASSPSAGEYGYTF	TRBV9	-	-	TRBJ1-2
TGCAGCGCCTCAAGGGGGGGATTAGCTAACTATGGCTACACCTTC	CSASRGGLANYGYTF	TRBV29-1	-	-	TRBJ1-2
TGTGCCAGCAGAACACTAAACAATGAGCAGTTCTTC	CASRTLNNEQFF	TRBV27	-	-	TRBJ2-1
TGTGCCAGCAGCTTAGATGCAGGGAAGGGGACCCAGTACTTC	CASSLDAGKGTQYF	TRBV7-9	-	-	TRBJ2-5
TGCAGCGTTGTTAGAGGCCCGGCCGGTTATACGCAGTATTTT	CSVVRGPAGYTQYF	TRBV29-1	-	-	TRBJ2-3
TGTGCCAGCAGTGAAGCGGGGGACAGGGACCCCCTCCACTTT	CASSEAGDRDPLHF	TRBV6-1	-	TRBD1	TRBJ1-6
TGTGCCAGCAGCTTGGCCCCAGCCGACAGCAGTGGCTACACCTTC	CASSLAPADSSGYTF	TRBV5-4	once	-	TRBJ1-2
TGTGCCAGCAGCCAGAGCGGGAAGTCCTACGAGCAGTACTTC	CASSQSGKSYEQYF	TRBV7-2	-	TRBD2	TRBJ2-7
TGTGCCAGCAGCTGGGGGCGGAACACTGAAGCTTTCTTT	CASSWGRNTEAFF	TRBV5-5	few	-	TRBJ1-1
TGCGCCAGCAGCTTAGACAGCTTCCCATCTAAGGAGACCCAGTACTTC	CASSLDSFPSKETQYF	TRBV5-1	-	-	TRBJ2-5
TGTGCCAGCAGGACCGGGACAGAGTACATTATGAACACCGGGGAGCTGTTTTTT	CASRTGTEYIMNTGELFF	TRBV3-1/TRBV3-2	-	TRBD1	TRBJ2-2
TGTGCCAGCACCTTTGCGCGGGTAGCGGGGGATCCGTTCTTC	CASTFARVAGDPFF	TRBV7-2	once	TRBD2	TRBJ2-1
TGTGCCAGCAGCCCAGGACTAGCGGGAGCAGATACGCAGTATTTT	CASSPGLAGADTQYF	TRBV7-3	-	TRBD2	TRBJ2-3
TGTGCCAGCAGCCAAGGTGGGGGCAGCCGCTCCTACGAGCAGTACTTC	CASSQGGGSRSYEQYF	TRBV4-2	-	-	TRBJ2-7